The rows below give T cell receptor beta chains drawn from one sample of a study of OX40 agonist ivuxolimab in advanced cancers. Clones were read by immunoSEQ multiplex PCR, and TCRdb kept only the in-frame ones, dropping some. The data show roughly 80,000 clones, with 80% to 90% seen just once and approximately 2% held by the top ten. Sequencing used CD4+ or CD8+ T cells sorted from blood, obtained in a trial of the OX40 agonist ivuxolimab. These receptors all stem from an adult with an advanced solid tumor such as melanoma, head and neck, liver or kidney cancer. Both conserved end residues are trimmed from each CDR3. Clone size is stated in some rows and not others, as once, few, many or a class when expanded.

once TRBV9 ASSPPTSQIYNEQF
- TRBV5-4 ASSPRGEDTIY
- TRBV30 AWSIGAESTEAF
- TRBV10-3 AISPNTDTQY
- TRBV10-2 ASSETKLAGGPGNEQF
- TRBV12-1 ASSEKQGRERDEQY
- TRBV7-9 ASSVLAGANTGELF
- TRBV4-2 ASSQVTGGLDEQY
- TRBV5-1 ASSWGQEARSYEQY
- TRBV6-8 ASVLVAGKQETQY
- TRBV4-2 ASGRKAGGQETQY
- TRBV19 ASSKSGVSTDTQY
- TRBV6-6 ASSTARRGEKLF
- TRBV28 ASIRGGVPDTQY
- TRBV6-5 ASSRSKAGNTIY
- TRBV6-6 ASILNNEQF